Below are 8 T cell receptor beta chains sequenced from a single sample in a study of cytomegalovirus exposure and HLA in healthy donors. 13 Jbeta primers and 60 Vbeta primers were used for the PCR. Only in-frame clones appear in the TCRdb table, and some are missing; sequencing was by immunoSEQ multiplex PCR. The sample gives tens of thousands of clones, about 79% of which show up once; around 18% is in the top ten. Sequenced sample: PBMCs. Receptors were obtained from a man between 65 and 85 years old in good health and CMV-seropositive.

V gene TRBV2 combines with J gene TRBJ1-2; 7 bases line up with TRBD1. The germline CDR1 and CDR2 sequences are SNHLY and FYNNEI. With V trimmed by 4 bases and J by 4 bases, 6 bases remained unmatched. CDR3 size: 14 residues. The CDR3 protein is CASSGQGGGYGYTF. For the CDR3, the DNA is TGTGCCAGCAGTGGACAGGGAGGAGGCTATGGCTACACCTTC.

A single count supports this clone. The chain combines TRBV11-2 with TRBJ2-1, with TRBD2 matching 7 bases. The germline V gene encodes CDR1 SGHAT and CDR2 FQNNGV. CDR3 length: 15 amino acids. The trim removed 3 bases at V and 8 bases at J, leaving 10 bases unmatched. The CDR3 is CASSFSGGPWDEQFF. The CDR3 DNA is TGTGCCAGCAGCTTTTCGGGGGGTCCCTGGGATGAGCAGTTCTTC.

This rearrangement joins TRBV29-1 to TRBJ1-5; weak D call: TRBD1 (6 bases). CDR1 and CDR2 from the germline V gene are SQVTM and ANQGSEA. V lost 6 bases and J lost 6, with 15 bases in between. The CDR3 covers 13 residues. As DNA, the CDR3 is TGCAGCGTCCAACAAGGGGGGGGTCAGCCCCAGCATTTT. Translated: CSVQQGGGQPQHF.

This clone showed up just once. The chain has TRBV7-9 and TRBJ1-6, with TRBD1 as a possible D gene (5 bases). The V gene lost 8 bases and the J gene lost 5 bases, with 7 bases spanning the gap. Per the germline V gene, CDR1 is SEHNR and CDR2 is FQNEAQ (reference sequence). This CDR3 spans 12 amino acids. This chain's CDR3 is CASRGDNSPLHF. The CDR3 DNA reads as TGTGCCAGCCGGGGGGATAATTCACCCCTCCACTTT.

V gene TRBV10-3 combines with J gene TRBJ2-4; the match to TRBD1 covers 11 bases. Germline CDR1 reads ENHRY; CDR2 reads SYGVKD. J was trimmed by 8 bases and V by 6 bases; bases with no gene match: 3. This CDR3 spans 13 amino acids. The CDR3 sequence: CAISRGQGDIQYF. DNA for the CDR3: TGTGCCATCAGCCGGGGACAGGGGGACATTCAGTACTTC.

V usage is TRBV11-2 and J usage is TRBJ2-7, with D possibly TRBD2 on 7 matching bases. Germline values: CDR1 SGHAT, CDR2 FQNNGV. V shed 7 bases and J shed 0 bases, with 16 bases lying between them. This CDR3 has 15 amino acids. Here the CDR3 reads CASMGGGGGSYEQYF. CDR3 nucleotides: TGTGCCAGCATGGGGGGGGGCGGGGGCTCCTACGAGCAGTACTTC.

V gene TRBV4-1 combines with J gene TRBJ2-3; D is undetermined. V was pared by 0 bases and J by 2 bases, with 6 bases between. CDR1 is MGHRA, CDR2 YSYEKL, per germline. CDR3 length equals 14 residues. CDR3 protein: CASSQDFFTDTQYF. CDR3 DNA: TGCGCCAGCAGCCAAGACTTCTTCACAGATACGCAGTATTTT.

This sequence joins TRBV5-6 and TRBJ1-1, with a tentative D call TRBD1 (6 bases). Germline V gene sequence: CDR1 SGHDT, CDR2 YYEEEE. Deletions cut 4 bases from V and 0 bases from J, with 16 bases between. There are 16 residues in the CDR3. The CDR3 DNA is TGTGCCAGCAGCAAACAATCCACAGGGATGAACACTGAAGCTTTCTTT. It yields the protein CASSKQSTGMNTEAFF.